These 20 T cell receptor beta chains were sequenced from one sample in a study of response to subunit inactivated influenza vaccine. Using its own MiXCR run on the RT-PCR reads, TCRdb lists one record per CDR3 protein. The sample shows around 600,000 distinct CDR3 sequences, around 11% of them seen only once. The same specimen was also included in a second study, on T cells expressing NK-cell markers. That paper notes: UMI-tagged 5'RACE template switching yielded the TCR beta cDNA.

The specimen comprised PBMCs from blood, sampled on the day of vaccination. The receptors shown here come from a middle-aged man who received an inactivated influenza vaccine.

This chain connects TRBV29-1 to TRBJ1-1; D remains unclear. The V gene's germline CDR1 is SQVTM and CDR2 ANQGSEA. V was trimmed by 0 bases and J by 0 bases, leaving 5 bases between them. The CDR3 has 13 amino acids. The CDR3 nucleotides are TGCAGCGTTGAAGAAGCGATGAACACTGAAGCTTTCTTT. Protein product: CSVEEAMNTEAFF.

The chain links TRBV9 to TRBJ1-6; 7 bases agree with TRBD1. The CDR3 runs to 15 residues. Germline-derived CDR1 and CDR2 are SGDLS and YYNGEE. V was pared by 4 bases and J by 6 bases, with 7 bases of the junction left unmatched. In nucleotides, the CDR3 is TGTGCCAGCAGCCCGACAGGGTCGGGTAATTCACCCCTCCACTTT. This translates into CASSPTGSGNSPLHF. Full variable domain (outside the CDR3, taken from reference TRBV9 and TRBJ1-6): DSGVTQTPKHLITATGQRVTLRCSPRSGDLSVYWYQQSLDQGLQFLIQYYNGEERAKGNILERFSAQQFPDLHSELNLSSLELGDSALYFCASSPTGSGNSPLHFGNGTRLTVT.

The chain links TRBV4-3 to TRBJ1-6; the D is unclear. V was clipped by 4 bases and J by 10 bases, with 8 bases between them. Germline V gene data show CDR1 as LGHNA and CDR2 as YSLEER. The CDR3 runs 12 residues. The CDR3 DNA reads as TGCGCCAGCAGCCGTTTAGGGTCACCCCTCCACTTT. Encoded protein: CASSRLGSPLHF.

The rearrangement uses TRBV28 and TRBJ2-1; no definite D call. The ends were cut back, 2 bases at V and 10 bases at J, with 6 bases in the middle. The CDR3 length is 11 residues. The germline CDR1 and CDR2 sequences are MDHEN and SYDVKM. CDR3 DNA: TGTGCCAGCAGTTTACGGCTGGAGCAGTTCTTC. It yields the protein CASSLRLEQFF. The entire variable domain, with the rest obtained from reference TRBV28 and TRBJ2-1, is as follows: DVKVTQSSRYLVKRTGEKVFLECVQDMDHENMFWYRQDPGLGLRLIYFSYDVKMKEKGDIPEGYSVSREKKERFSLILESASTNQTSMYLCASSLRLEQFFGPGTRLTVL.

This clonotype was recorded a few times. The chain is built from TRBV29-1 and TRBJ2-3, with D perhaps TRBD1 (6 bases). V gave up 2 bases and J gave up 2 bases, with 8 bases separating them. This CDR3 contains 13 residues. Looked up from germline, CDR1 is SQVTM and CDR2 is ANQGSEA. The CDR3: CSVERTATDTQYF. DNA for the CDR3: TGCAGCGTTGAAAGGACAGCCACAGATACGCAGTATTTT.

In this sample, this clonotype turned up a few times. This rearrangement joins TRBV7-2 to TRBJ2-7; 7 nucleotides agree with TRBD1. J gave up 5 bases and V 3 bases, and 13 bases lay outside the gene matches. Germline-derived CDR1 and CDR2 are SGHTA and FQGNSA. There are 16 residues in the CDR3. The CDR3 spells CASSFPQGMDFHEQYF. CDR3 nucleotides: TGTGCCAGCAGCTTTCCACAGGGGATGGACTTCCACGAGCAGTACTTC.

The chain carries TRBV7-9 and TRBJ1-1; D gene uncertain. The CDR3 contains 14 residues. Trimming stripped 5 bases from V and 1 base from J, with 11 bases between. The V gene's germline CDR1 is SEHNR and CDR2 FQNEAQ (reference sequence). The CDR3 spells CASSPRTENTEAFF. CDR3 coding DNA: TGTGCCAGCAGCCCCCGGACGGAGAACACTGAAGCTTTCTTT.

This clonotype was detected ten times or more. One end of the junction does not line up with germline, which may come from a read error. The chain recombines TRBV5-1 with TRBJ2-7, with D unresolved. This CDR3 region has 15 residues. The germline CDR1 and CDR2 sequences are SGHRS and YFSETQ. The CDR3 nucleotides read TGTGCCAGCAGTTTAGAAGCAGGAAGCTCCTACGAGCAGTACTTC. As protein: CASSLEAGSSYEQYF.

This chain uses TRBV28 with TRBJ2-5; maybe TRBD1 (6 bases). Germline V lookup: CDR1 MDHEN, CDR2 SYDVKM. This CDR3 is built from 15 residues. Trimming shortened V by 3 bases and J by 4 bases, and 15 bases separated the two germline ends. In nucleotides, the CDR3 is TGTGCCAGCAGTTTTAAAACAGGGTTAGGAGAGACCCAGTACTTC. It encodes CASSFKTGLGETQYF.

The chain joins TRBV6-6 to TRBJ1-4; D is unresolved. The CDR3 spans 12 residues. CDR1 is MNHNY, CDR2 SVGAGI, per germline (reference sequence). Trimming left V 2 bases short and J 3 bases short, with 1 base between. CDR3 bases: TGTGCCAGCAGTTACCCTAATGAAAAACTGTTTTTT. This gives the protein CASSYPNEKLFF.

This clonotype has more than one count but fewer than ten. The chain recombines TRBV4-2 with TRBJ2-3; 13 nucleotides line up with TRBD2. With 5 bases clipped from V and 5 bases from J, the junction kept 10 bases outside the gene matches. Germline lookup yields CDR1 LGHNA and CDR2 YNFKEQ. This CDR3 contains 17 residues. The CDR3 reads CASSSWTSGSSGDTQYF. CDR3 coding DNA: TGTGCCAGCAGCTCCTGGACTAGCGGGAGTAGTGGAGATACGCAGTATTTT.

There are a few counts of this clonotype. The chain joins TRBV28 to TRBJ1-1, with D perhaps matching TRBD1 (6 bases). The CDR3 covers 15 residues. Trimming cost V 0 bases and J 4 bases, with 12 bases left between them. Germline V gives CDR1 MDHEN, CDR2 SYDVKM. The DNA for the CDR3 is TGTGCCAGCAGTTTATGGGGGGGGCTTGGCACTGAAGCTTTCTTT. Protein sequence: CASSLWGGLGTEAFF.

The sample holds a few counts of this clonotype. V and J are TRBV4-2 and TRBJ1-4; weak D call: TRBD1 (6 bases). V dropped 3 bases and J dropped 3 bases, with 14 bases sitting between them. Per the germline V gene, CDR1 is LGHNA and CDR2 is YNFKEQ. The CDR3 runs to 16 residues. Written as DNA, the CDR3 is TGTGCCAGCAGCCAGCTAAGCACAGGGTCTAATGAAAAACTGTTTTTT. The encoded protein is CASSQLSTGSNEKLFF.

This clonotype was detected only a few times. This chain connects TRBV7-9 to TRBJ2-3; maybe TRBD2 (5 bases). The CDR3 has 15 amino acids. V gave up 3 bases and J gave up 5 bases, with 15 bases separating them. CDR1 and CDR2 (germline): SEHNR, FQNEAQ (reference sequence). CDR3 in DNA: TGTGCCAGCAGCTTGGCTGGAGGCGGTGGAGATACGCAGTATTTT. It is translated as CASSLAGGGGDTQYF.

This clonotype was picked up a small number of times. V is TRBV5-1 and J is TRBJ2-2; 8 nucleotides align to TRBD1. In germline, CDR1 is SGHRS, CDR2 YFSETQ. CDR3 length: 15 residues. Trimming cost V 4 bases and J 4 bases; bases outside gene matches: 6. CDR3 in amino acids: CASSPGGASTGELFF. The CDR3 DNA reads as TGCGCCAGCAGCCCAGGGGGCGCGAGCACCGGGGAGCTGTTTTTT.

This clonotype was recorded many times. The chain carries TRBV12-3 or TRBV12-4 and TRBJ2-3; D is undetermined. CDR3 length: 14 residues. The V and J ends lost 1 base and 6 bases respectively, with 11 bases between them. CDR3: CASSLGLASDTQYF. For the CDR3, the DNA is TGTGCCAGCAGTTTAGGACTGGCTTCCGATACGCAGTATTTT.

This clonotype was seen many times. The chain employs TRBV24-1 and TRBJ2-7, with TRBD2 identical over 12 bases. V was clipped by 4 bases and J by 5 bases; unmatched bases: 8. In germline, CDR1 is KGHDR, CDR2 SFDVKD. This CDR3 has 16 amino acids. As DNA, the CDR3 is TGTGCCACCAGTGACCCGGGACTAGCGGGTAACAACGAGCAGTACTTC. Protein product: CATSDPGLAGNNEQYF.

The table lists this clonotype with many counts. The V call is TRBV12-3 or TRBV12-4, the J call TRBJ2-3, with TRBD2 identical over 13 bases. CDR3 length: 15 residues. The V gene end was trimmed by 3 bases and the J gene end by 5 bases; junction bases not matched to a gene: 2. CDR3 loop: CASSLGTSGKDTQYF. Here the CDR3 DNA reads TGTGCCAGCAGTTTGGGGACTAGCGGGAAAGATACGCAGTATTTT.

This clonotype has a count of ten or more. The J gene is TRBJ1-1, the V gene TRBV6-2 or TRBV6-3; no definite D call. The germline V gene has CDR1 MNHEY and CDR2 SVGEGT. The length of the CDR3 is 14 residues. The V and J ends lost 6 bases and 5 bases respectively, with 16 bases between them. The DNA of the CDR3 is TGTGCCAGCAGCCGAAGGACGGATCTGACTGAAGCTTTCTTT. It is translated as CASSRRTDLTEAFF.

The chain has TRBV7-8 and TRBJ2-3, with a possible D match to TRBD1 (5 bases). The germline V gene encodes CDR1 SGHVS and CDR2 FQNEAQ. Trimming took 2 bases from V and 6 from J, leaving 18 bases between them. This CDR3 spans 16 amino acids. CDR3 coding DNA: TGTGCCAGCAGCTTAAGGCTAGGTGGGGCCGGGGATACGCAGTATTTT. Its translation: CASSLRLGGAGDTQYF.